What follows describes a single T cell receptor (beta chain). Its target is not known. Germline V gene sequence: CDR1 LNHNV, CDR2 YYDKDF (reference sequence). V lost 5 bases and J 7 bases, leaving 15 bases between the germline ends. CDR3 length: 13 residues. Reverse transcribing all isolated RNA meant expressed TCRB transcripts were sequenced. The method was immunoSEQ multiplex PCR; TCRdb's version includes in-frame clones alone and lacks a portion of them. Of 150,000 to 200,000 clones listed, 7.5% to 9.5% are singletons. The entry originates in a study of beta chain features in type 1 diabetes. Study observations and caveats: Across all four CD4+ subsets, people with type 1 diabetes showed modestly shorter TCRB CDR3s.

Sorting based on CD45RO/CCR7/CD25/CD127/CD95/CD27 separated CD4+ naive, central memory, regulatory and stem cell-like memory cells. The receptor was isolated from a woman between 18 and 29 years old with type 1 diabetes. The chain employs TRBV15 and TRBJ2-7; no firm D call. Sequenced material: central memory CD4+ T cells from blood. In DNA form, the CDR3 reads TGTGCCACCAGCTCGGGTTCTCCTACGGAGCAGTACTTC. Its protein is CATSSGSPTEQYF.